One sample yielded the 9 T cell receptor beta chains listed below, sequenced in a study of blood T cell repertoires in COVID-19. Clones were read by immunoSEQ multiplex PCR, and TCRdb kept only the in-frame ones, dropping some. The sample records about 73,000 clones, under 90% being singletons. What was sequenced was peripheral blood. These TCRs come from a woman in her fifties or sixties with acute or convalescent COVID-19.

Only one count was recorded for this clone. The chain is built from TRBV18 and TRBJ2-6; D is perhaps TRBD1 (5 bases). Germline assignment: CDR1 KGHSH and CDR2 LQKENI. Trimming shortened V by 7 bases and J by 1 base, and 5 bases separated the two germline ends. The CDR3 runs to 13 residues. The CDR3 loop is CASYRSGANVLTF. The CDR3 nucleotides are TGTGCCAGCTACAGGTCTGGGGCCAACGTCCTGACTTTC.

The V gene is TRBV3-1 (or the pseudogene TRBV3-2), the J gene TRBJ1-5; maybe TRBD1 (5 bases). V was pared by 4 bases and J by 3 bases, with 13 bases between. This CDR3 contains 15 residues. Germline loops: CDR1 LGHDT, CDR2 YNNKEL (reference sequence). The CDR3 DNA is TGTGCCAGCAGCCCAGTTTGGGGCAACAATCAGCCCCAGCATTTT. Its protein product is CASSPVWGNNQPQHF.

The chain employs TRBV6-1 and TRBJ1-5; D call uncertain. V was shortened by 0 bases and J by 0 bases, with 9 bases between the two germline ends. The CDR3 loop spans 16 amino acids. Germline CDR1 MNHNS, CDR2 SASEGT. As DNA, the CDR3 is TGTGCCAGCAGTGAAGCGACACAGTATAGCAATCAGCCCCAGCATTTT. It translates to CASSEATQYSNQPQHF.

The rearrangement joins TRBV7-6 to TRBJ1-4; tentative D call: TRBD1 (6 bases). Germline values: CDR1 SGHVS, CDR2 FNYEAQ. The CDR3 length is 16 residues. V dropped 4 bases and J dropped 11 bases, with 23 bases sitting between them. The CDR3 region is CASSSNWGQGMSKLFF. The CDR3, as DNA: TGTGCCAGCAGCTCGAACTGGGGGCAGGGGATGAGCAAACTGTTTTTT. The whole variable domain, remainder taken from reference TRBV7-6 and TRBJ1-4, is GAGVSQSPRYKVTKRGQDVALRCDPISGHVSLYWYRQALGQGPEFLTYFNYEAQQDKSGLPNDRFSAERPEGSISTLTIQRTEQRDSAMYRCASSSNWGQGMSKLFFGSGTQLSVL.

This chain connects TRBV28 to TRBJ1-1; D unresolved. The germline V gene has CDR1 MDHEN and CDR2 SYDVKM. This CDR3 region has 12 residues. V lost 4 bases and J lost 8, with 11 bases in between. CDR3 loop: CASSSGLLEAFF. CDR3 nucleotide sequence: TGTGCCAGCAGTTCCGGACTCTTAGAAGCTTTCTTT. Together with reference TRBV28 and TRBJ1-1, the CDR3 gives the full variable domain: DVKVTQSSRYLVKRTGEKVFLECVQDMDHENMFWYRQDPGLGLRLIYFSYDVKMKEKGDIPEGYSVSREKKERFSLILESASTNQTSMYLCASSSGLLEAFFGQGTRLTVV.

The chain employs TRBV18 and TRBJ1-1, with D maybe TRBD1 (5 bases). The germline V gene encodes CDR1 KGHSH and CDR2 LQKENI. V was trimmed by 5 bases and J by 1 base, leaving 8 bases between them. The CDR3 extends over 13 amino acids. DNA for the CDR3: TGTGCCAGCTCAGGCGACAGGAACACTGAAGCTTTCTTT. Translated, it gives CASSGDRNTEAFF.

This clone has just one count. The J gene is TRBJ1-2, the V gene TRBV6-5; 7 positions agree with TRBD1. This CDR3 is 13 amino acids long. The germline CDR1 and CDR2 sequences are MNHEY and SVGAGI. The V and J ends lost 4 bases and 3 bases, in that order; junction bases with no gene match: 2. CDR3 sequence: CASSFRGDYGYTF. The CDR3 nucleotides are TGTGCCAGCAGTTTCAGGGGGGACTATGGCTACACCTTC.

DNA of the CDR3: TGTGCCAGCAGTTACGGGACTAGCGCATACAATGAGCAGTTCTTC. As protein: CASSYGTSAYNEQFF. The genes are TRBV6-5 and TRBJ2-1, with 10 bases aligning to TRBD2. V lost 2 bases to trimming and J lost 4 bases; unmatched junction nucleotides: 2. CDR1 MNHEY and CDR2 SVGAGI come from the germline V gene. The length of the CDR3 is 15 residues.

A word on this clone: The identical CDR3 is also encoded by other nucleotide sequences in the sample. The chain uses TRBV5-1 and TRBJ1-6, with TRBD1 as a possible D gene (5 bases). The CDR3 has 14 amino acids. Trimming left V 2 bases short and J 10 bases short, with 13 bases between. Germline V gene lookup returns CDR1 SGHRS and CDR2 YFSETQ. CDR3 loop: CASSFGQGGSPLHF. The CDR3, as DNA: TGCGCCAGCAGCTTTGGCCAGGGAGGATCACCCCTCCACTTT.